Below are 29 T cell receptor beta chains sequenced from a single sample in a study of beta chain features in type 1 diabetes. TCRB transcripts that were expressed got sequenced, as all of the isolated RNA had been reverse transcribed. Method: immunoSEQ multiplex PCR; TCRdb's copy keeps in-frame clones and lacks some. The table lists about 150,000 clones, 7.5% to 10% of them singletons. The sequenced material came from central memory CD4+ T cells from blood. These receptors were collected from a man aged 18 to 30 in good health.

This clone was counted once. This chain joins TRBV21-1 and TRBJ1-2; the table's D call, TRBD1, has no DNA check behind it. TRBV21-1 is listed as a pseudogene. The CDR3 is 15 amino acids. CDR3 sequence (DNA): TGTGCCAGCAGCAAACCAAGGGGGCGACTCTATGGCTACACCTTC. Translation gives CASSKPRGRLYGYTF.

This clone appeared many times. This chain links TRBV27 with TRBJ2-7; 8 bases agree with TRBD2. This CDR3 spans 15 amino acids. Germline V CDR1 and CDR2: MNHEY, SMNVEV (reference sequence). Losses at the gene ends were 0 bases for V and 6 bases for J; bases not matched to a gene: 7. The CDR3 spells CASSLSWTSRAEQYF. CDR3 in DNA: TGTGCCAGCAGTTTATCCTGGACTAGCAGGGCCGAGCAGTACTTC.

Concerning this clone: Other DNA sequences in this specimen translate into the identical CDR3. The chain recombines TRBV7-3 with TRBJ2-6, with 7 nucleotides matching TRBD1. The CDR3 spans 17 residues. Losses at the gene ends were 5 bases for V and 0 bases for J; bases not matched to a gene: 7. Germline V lookup: CDR1 SGHTA, CDR2 FQGTGA. CDR3 residues: CASSPTGSNSGANVLTF. CDR3 nucleotides: TGTGCCAGCAGCCCGACAGGGTCTAACTCTGGGGCCAACGTCCTGACTTTC.

This clone was counted ten times or more. J is TRBJ2-7 and V is TRBV20-1; D uncertain. The CDR3 covers 11 residues. Trimming shortened V by 7 bases and J by 2 bases, and 9 bases separated the two germline ends. Germline CDR1 is DFQATT and CDR2 is SNEGSKA (reference sequence). CDR3 protein: CSVRGTYEQYF. CDR3 sequence (DNA): TGCAGTGTCCGCGGTACCTACGAGCAGTACTTC.

This chain uses TRBV7-9 with TRBJ2-3; the D gene is possibly TRBD2 (7 bases). CDR1 is SEHNR, CDR2 FQNEAQ, per germline (reference sequence). This CDR3 has 17 residues. The ends were cut back, 5 bases at V and 4 bases at J, with 22 bases in the middle. The CDR3 sequence: CASSLGGPGRESDTQYF. The CDR3 coding sequence is TGTGCCAGCAGCCTGGGGGGGCCGGGCAGGGAGTCAGATACGCAGTATTTT.

This clone was seen more than once but under ten times. The genes are TRBV7-3 and TRBJ2-3, with D possibly being TRBD2 (6 bases). The CDR3 is made up of 14 amino acids. V lost 1 base, J lost 4 bases, and 9 bases lay in between. Germline V gene sequence: CDR1 SGHTA, CDR2 FQGTGA. CDR3 region: CASSLSSGADTQYF. For the CDR3, the DNA is TGTGCCAGCAGCTTAAGCTCGGGGGCAGATACGCAGTATTTT.

The chain uses TRBV6-1 and TRBJ1-5; 9 bases agree with TRBD1. CDR3 length: 13 residues. V was clipped by 5 bases and J by 7 bases; unmatched bases: 3. Germline values: CDR1 MNHNS, CDR2 SASEGT. The CDR3 is CASSHRGQQPQHF. In DNA, the CDR3 is TGTGCCAGCAGTCACAGGGGGCAGCAGCCCCAGCATTTT.

This clone was observed many times. V is TRBV7-2 and J is TRBJ2-7; possible D gene TRBD1, 7 bases. The CDR3 runs 14 residues. Germline loops: CDR1 SGHTA, CDR2 FQGNSA. V lost 5 bases, J lost 6 bases, and 17 bases lay in between. CDR3 coding DNA: TGTGCCAGCAGCCGACAGGGAGGTAGATCCGAGCAGTACTTC. It specifies CASSRQGGRSEQYF.

The chain is built from TRBV28 and TRBJ2-7; 9 bases fit TRBD2. Trimming took 1 base from V and 2 from J; bases not matched to a gene: 3. There are 15 residues in the CDR3. Germline V gene lookup returns CDR1 MDHEN and CDR2 SYDVKM. The CDR3 DNA sequence: TGTGCCAGCAGTTTATATCTAGCGGGAACCTACGAGCAGTACTTC. It encodes CASSLYLAGTYEQYF.

The table lists this clone with a few counts. The genes are TRBV4-3 and TRBJ1-6; D gene unclear. CDR1 and CDR2 from the germline V gene are LGHNA and YSLEER. Deletions cut 0 bases from V and 6 bases from J, with 12 bases between. The CDR3 sequence is 16 residues long. The CDR3 bases are TGCGCCAGCAGCCAAGATCGGGGAGGGAGTAATTCACCCCTCCACTTT. Residues: CASSQDRGGSNSPLHF.

Comments on this clone: Germline and junction disagree at one end, which may indicate a read error. The chain uses TRBV7-2 and TRBJ1-2; D possibly corresponds to TRBD1 (5 bases). The CDR3 sequence is 14 residues long. Germline V gene data show CDR1 as SGHTA and CDR2 as FQGNSA. CDR3 amino acids: CANSSGGHNYGYTF. The CDR3 DNA sequence: TGTGCCAACAGCTCCGGTGGACACAACTATGGCTACACCTTC.

The chain links TRBV7-2 to TRBJ2-5; TRBD1 matches 11 bases. The ends lost 0 bases at V and 7 bases at J; junction bases unmatched: 4. The CDR3 has 15 residues. In germline, CDR1 is SGHTA, CDR2 FQGNSA. CDR3 sequence (DNA): TGTGCCAGCAGCTTAGCACTCGGGACAGGGGGGACCCAGTACTTC. This gives the protein CASSLALGTGGTQYF.

There are a few counts of this clone. The CDR3, as DNA: TGTGCCAGCAGCCAAAGACAGGGTGAGGGTGGCTACACCTTC. Its translation: CASSQRQGEGGYTF. The chain combines TRBV6-6 with TRBJ1-2, with TRBD1 identical over 7 bases. The CDR3 has 14 amino acids. With 6 bases clipped from V and 7 bases from J, the junction kept 11 bases outside the gene matches. The germline V gene encodes CDR1 MNHNY and CDR2 SVGAGI (reference sequence).

This clone was picked up many times. V gene TRBV27 combines with J gene TRBJ2-7; 9 nucleotides match TRBD1. The CDR3 has 14 amino acids. Trimming at V came to 8 bases and at J to 4 bases, leaving 9 bases not matched to a gene. Per germline, CDR1 MNHEY and CDR2 SMNVEV (reference sequence). CDR3 sequence (DNA): TGTGCCAGCGGGGAGAACAGGGGGCAATACGAGCAGTACTTC. This encodes CASGENRGQYEQYF.

This clone was found a few times. V usage is TRBV9 and J usage is TRBJ2-7; maybe TRBD2 (5 bases). CDR3 size: 13 residues. Germline CDR1 reads SGDLS; CDR2 reads YYNGEE. V shed 4 bases and J shed 6 bases, with 14 bases lying between them. The CDR3 protein is CASSQVEGREQYF. CDR3 sequence (DNA): TGTGCCAGCAGCCAGGTTGAGGGCCGCGAGCAGTACTTC. The full variable domain, completed using reference TRBV9 and TRBJ2-7, is DSGVTQTPKHLITATGQRVTLRCSPRSGDLSVYWYQQSLDQGLQFLIQYYNGEERAKGNILERFSAQQFPDLHSELNLSSLELGDSALYFCASSQVEGREQYFGPGTRLTVT.

This clone was counted ten times or more. The chain combines TRBV19 with TRBJ2-6; D unclear. This CDR3 is 13 amino acids long. V was trimmed by 9 bases and J by 2 bases, leaving 8 bases between them. Germline CDR1 and CDR2: LNHDA and SQIVND (reference sequence). CDR3 coding DNA: TGTGCCAGCGCCCAGACTGGGGCCAACGTCCTGACTTTC. Encoded protein: CASAQTGANVLTF.

This clone has a handful of counts. This sequence joins TRBV9 and TRBJ1-1; possibly TRBD1 for D (6 bases). V was trimmed by 0 bases and J by 5 bases, leaving 14 bases between them. CDR1 is SGDLS, CDR2 YYNGEE, per germline. This CDR3 is 15 amino acids long. In DNA, the CDR3 is TGTGCCAGCAGCGTAGGAAGCCAGGGGTGGACTGAAGCTTTCTTT. Its translation is CASSVGSQGWTEAFF.

This clone was recorded a few times. The CDR3 is CASSLAPSSFLQETQYF. The CDR3 DNA reads TGTGCCAGCAGCTTGGCTCCTAGCTCATTCCTACAAGAGACCCAGTACTTC. The chain uses TRBV5-6 and TRBJ2-5; D might be TRBD2 (5 bases). Germline loops: CDR1 SGHDT, CDR2 YYEEEE. The CDR3 length is 17 residues. V dropped 0 bases and J dropped 2 bases, with 17 bases sitting between them. The full variable domain, its missing parts supplied by reference TRBV5-6 and TRBJ2-5, is DAGVTQSPTHLIKTRGQQVTLRCSPKSGHDTVSWYQQALGQGPQFIFQYYEEEERQRGNFPDRFSGHQFPNYSSELNVNALLLGDSALYLCASSLAPSSFLQETQYFGPGTRLLVL.

This clone occurred a few times. The chain is built from TRBV5-1 and TRBJ1-2, with D perhaps TRBD1 (6 bases). The CDR3 runs to 14 residues. The V end was cut by 4 bases, the J end by 4 bases, with 14 bases between. Germline V gene lookup returns CDR1 SGHRS and CDR2 YFSETQ. The CDR3 loop is CASSPRTAPYGYTF. The CDR3 DNA reads TGCGCCAGCAGCCCCAGGACAGCTCCCTATGGCTACACCTTC.

The J gene is TRBJ1-6, the V gene TRBV7-2; no reliable D call. Germline V lookup: CDR1 SGHTA, CDR2 FQGNSA. The germline V and J ends were trimmed by 1 base and 0 bases, with 7 bases remaining between them. The CDR3 is 16 residues long. The CDR3 sequence: CASSLDRSSYNSPLHF. DNA for the CDR3: TGTGCCAGCAGCTTAGACCGTAGCTCCTATAATTCACCCCTCCACTTT.

This clone turned up a few times. This chain joins TRBV7-2 and TRBJ2-7; D is possibly TRBD2 (6 bases). CDR1 and CDR2 (germline): SGHTA, FQGNSA. Deletions cut 2 bases from V and 5 bases from J, with 7 bases between. The CDR3 spans 12 residues. Written as DNA, the CDR3 is TGTGCCAGCAGCTTATGGGGGGACGAGCAGTACTTC. As protein: CASSLWGDEQYF.

This clone showed up just a few times. The genes are TRBV7-9 and TRBJ2-2; the match to TRBD1 covers 12 bases. The CDR3 extends over 17 amino acids. Trimming took 7 bases from V and 4 from J; bases not matched to a gene: 10. Germline V lookup: CDR1 SEHNR, CDR2 FQNEAQ (reference sequence). The CDR3 coding sequence is TGTGCCAGCAAAATCCGCCCGGGACAGGGGGCCACCGGGGAGCTGTTTTTT. Its protein product is CASKIRPGQGATGELFF. Full variable domain (rest looked up from reference TRBV7-9 and TRBJ2-2): DTGVSQNPRHKITKRGQNVTFRCDPISEHNRLYWYRQTLGQGPEFLTYFQNEAQLEKSRLLSDRFSAERPKGSFSTLEIQRTEQGDSAMYLCASKIRPGQGATGELFFGEGSRLTVL.

This clone was counted only a few times. J is TRBJ1-2 and V is TRBV15; tentative D call: TRBD1 (5 bases). V lost 0 bases and J 1 base, leaving 9 bases between the germline ends. The CDR3 is made up of 15 amino acids. CDR1 is LNHNV, CDR2 YYDKDF, per germline (reference sequence). The CDR3 protein is CATSREIQGNYGYTF. In DNA form, the CDR3 reads TGTGCCACCAGCAGAGAAATCCAGGGTAACTATGGCTACACCTTC.

The gene calls are TRBV4-2 and TRBJ2-3; D is unclear. Germline V CDR1 and CDR2: LGHNA, YNFKEQ. The CDR3 has 16 amino acids. V lost 5 bases and J 3 bases, leaving 18 bases between the germline ends. The CDR3 spells CASSTVARGATDTQYF. The CDR3, as DNA: TGTGCCAGCAGCACCGTCGCTCGCGGAGCAACAGATACGCAGTATTTT.

This clone is a singleton in its sample. The V call is TRBV7-2, the J call TRBJ2-7, with 8 bases fitting TRBD1. Germline assignment: CDR1 SGHTA and CDR2 FQGNSA. V dropped 1 base and J dropped 0; count of bases not matched to a gene: 14. The CDR3 sequence is 19 residues long. CDR3 protein: CASSLVAGGSGSSSYEQYF. The CDR3 DNA is TGTGCCAGCAGCTTAGTGGCAGGGGGCTCCGGTTCTAGCTCCTACGAGCAGTACTTC.

The V call is TRBV5-4, the J call TRBJ2-3; 10 bases are shared with TRBD2. Trimming at V came to 4 bases and at J to 2 bases, leaving 13 bases not matched to a gene. This CDR3 contains 18 residues. The V gene's germline CDR1 is SGHNT and CDR2 YYREEE (reference sequence). The CDR3 nucleotides are TGTGCCAGCAGCCAAGGGCGGCGAGCGGGAGGGAACACAGATACGCAGTATTTT. As protein: CASSQGRRAGGNTDTQYF.

This clone has a handful of counts. The rearrangement joins TRBV7-2 to TRBJ2-1, with 10 positions matching TRBD2. With 6 bases clipped from V and 6 bases from J, the junction kept 8 bases outside the gene matches. The germline CDR1 and CDR2 sequences are SGHTA and FQGNSA. The CDR3 runs to 15 residues. The CDR3 bases are TGTGCCAGCAGAGTCGGACTAGCGGTTTTCAATGAGCAGTTCTTC. It yields the protein CASRVGLAVFNEQFF. Full variable domain (missing parts from reference TRBV7-2 and TRBJ2-1): GAGVSQSPSNKVTEKGKDVELRCDPISGHTALYWYRQSLGQGLEFLIYFQGNSAPDKSGLPSDRFSAERTGGSVSTLTIQRTQQEDSAVYLCASRVGLAVFNEQFFGPGTRLTVL.

V usage is TRBV25-1 and J usage is TRBJ2-1, with D maybe TRBD2 (5 bases). CDR1 and CDR2 from the germline V gene are MGHDK and SYGVNS. The V and J ends lost 6 bases and 8 bases respectively, with 11 bases between them. There are 12 residues in the CDR3. The CDR3 bases are TGTGCCAGCAGCTCCCTAGCTTATGAGCAGTTCTTC. It translates to CASSSLAYEQFF.

The chain carries TRBV30 and TRBJ1-4, with a possible D match to TRBD1 (6 bases). CDR3 length: 13 residues. The V gene's germline CDR1 is GTSNPN and CDR2 SVGIG (reference sequence). CDR3 sequence: CACKGTPNEKLFF. For the CDR3, the DNA is TGTGCTTGCAAGGGGACACCTAATGAAAAACTGTTTTTT.